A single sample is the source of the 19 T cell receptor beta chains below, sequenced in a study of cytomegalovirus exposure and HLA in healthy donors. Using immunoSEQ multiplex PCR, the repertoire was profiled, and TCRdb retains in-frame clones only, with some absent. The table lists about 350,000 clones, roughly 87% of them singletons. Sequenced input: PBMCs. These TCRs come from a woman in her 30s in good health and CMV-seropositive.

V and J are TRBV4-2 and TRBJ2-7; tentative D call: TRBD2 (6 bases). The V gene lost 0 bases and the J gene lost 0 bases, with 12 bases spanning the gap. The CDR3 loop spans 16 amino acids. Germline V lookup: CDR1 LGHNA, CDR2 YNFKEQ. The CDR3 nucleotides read TGTGCCAGCAGCCAAGAGTTAATTAGCGGCTCCTACGAGCAGTACTTC. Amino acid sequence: CASSQELISGSYEQYF.

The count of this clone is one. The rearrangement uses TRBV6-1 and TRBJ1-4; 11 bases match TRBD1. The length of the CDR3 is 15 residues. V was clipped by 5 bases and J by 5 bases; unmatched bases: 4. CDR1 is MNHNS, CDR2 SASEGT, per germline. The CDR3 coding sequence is TGTGCCAGCAGTCCACGGACAGGGGGCAATGAAAAACTGTTTTTT. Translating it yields CASSPRTGGNEKLFF.

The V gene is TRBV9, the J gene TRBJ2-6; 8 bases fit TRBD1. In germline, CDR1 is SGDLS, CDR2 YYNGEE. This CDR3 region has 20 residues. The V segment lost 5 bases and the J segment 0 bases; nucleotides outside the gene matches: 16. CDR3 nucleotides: TGTGCCAGCAGTCCTCTCAACCTGGGACAGGCCACCTCTGGGGCCAACGTCCTGACTTTC. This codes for CASSPLNLGQATSGANVLTF. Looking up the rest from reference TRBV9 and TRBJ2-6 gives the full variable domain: DSGVTQTPKHLITATGQRVTLRCSPRSGDLSVYWYQQSLDQGLQFLIQYYNGEERAKGNILERFSAQQFPDLHSELNLSSLELGDSALYFCASSPLNLGQATSGANVLTFGAGSRLTVL.

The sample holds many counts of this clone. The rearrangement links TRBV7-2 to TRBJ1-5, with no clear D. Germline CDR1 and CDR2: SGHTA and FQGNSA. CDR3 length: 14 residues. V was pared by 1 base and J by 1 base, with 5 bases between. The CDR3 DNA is TGTGCCAGCAGCTTAGGCCAGAGCAATCAGCCCCAGCATTTT. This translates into CASSLGQSNQPQHF. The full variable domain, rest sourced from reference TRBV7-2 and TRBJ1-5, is GAGVSQSPSNKVTEKGKDVELRCDPISGHTALYWYRQSLGQGLEFLIYFQGNSAPDKSGLPSDRFSAERTGGSVSTLTIQRTQQEDSAVYLCASSLGQSNQPQHFGDGTRLSIL.

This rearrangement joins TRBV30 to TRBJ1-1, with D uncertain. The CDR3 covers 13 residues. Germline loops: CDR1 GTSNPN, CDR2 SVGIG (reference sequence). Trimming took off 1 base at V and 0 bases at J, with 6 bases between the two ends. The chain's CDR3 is CAWSADMNTEAFF. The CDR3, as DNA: TGTGCCTGGAGTGCAGATATGAACACTGAAGCTTTCTTT.

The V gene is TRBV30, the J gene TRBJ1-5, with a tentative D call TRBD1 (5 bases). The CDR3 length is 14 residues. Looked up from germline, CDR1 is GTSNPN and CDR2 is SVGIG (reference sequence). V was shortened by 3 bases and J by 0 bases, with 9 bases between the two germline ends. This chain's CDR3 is CAWSEGSSNQPQHF. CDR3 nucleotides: TGTGCCTGGAGCGAGGGGTCTAGCAATCAGCCCCAGCATTTT.

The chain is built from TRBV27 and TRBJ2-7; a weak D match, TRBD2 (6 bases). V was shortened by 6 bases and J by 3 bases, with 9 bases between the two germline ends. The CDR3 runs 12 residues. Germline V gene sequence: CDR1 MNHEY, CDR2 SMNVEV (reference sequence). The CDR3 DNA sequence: TGTGCCAGCAGGGGGGGTGTCTACGAGCAGTACTTC. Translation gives CASRGGVYEQYF.

The CDR3 spells CASSDRDGNQPQHF. The CDR3 DNA reads as TGTGCCAGCAGTGACAGGGATGGCAATCAGCCCCAGCATTTT. The rearrangement uses TRBV2 and TRBJ1-5; D might be TRBD1 (5 bases). V was cut by 3 bases and J by 2 bases, with 8 bases left in between. The CDR3 length is 14 residues. Germline V CDR1 and CDR2: SNHLY, FYNNEI.

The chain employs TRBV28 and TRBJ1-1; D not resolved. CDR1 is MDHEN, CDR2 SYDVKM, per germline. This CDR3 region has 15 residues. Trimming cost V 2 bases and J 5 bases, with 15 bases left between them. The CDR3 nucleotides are TGTGCCAGCAGTTTAAAGCGGGGAGGGTTGACTGAAGCTTTCTTT. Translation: CASSLKRGGLTEAFF. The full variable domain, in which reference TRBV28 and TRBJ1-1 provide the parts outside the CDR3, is DVKVTQSSRYLVKRTGEKVFLECVQDMDHENMFWYRQDPGLGLRLIYFSYDVKMKEKGDIPEGYSVSREKKERFSLILESASTNQTSMYLCASSLKRGGLTEAFFGQGTRLTVV.

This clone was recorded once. CDR3 residues: CASSQDLVAGMNYEQYF. In DNA, the CDR3 is TGCGCCAGCAGCCAAGATCTAGTAGCGGGGATGAACTACGAGCAGTACTTC. V gene TRBV4-3 combines with J gene TRBJ2-7; 8 nucleotides align to TRBD2. This CDR3 region has 17 residues. With V trimmed by 0 bases and J by 3 bases, 10 bases remained unmatched. The germline gives CDR1 LGHNA, CDR2 YSLEER.

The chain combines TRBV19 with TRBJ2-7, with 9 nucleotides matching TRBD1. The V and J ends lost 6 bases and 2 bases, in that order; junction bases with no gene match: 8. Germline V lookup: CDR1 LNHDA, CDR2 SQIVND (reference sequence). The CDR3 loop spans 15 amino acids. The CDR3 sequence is CASSPRWDRAYEQYF. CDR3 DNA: TGTGCCAGTAGCCCGCGCTGGGACAGGGCCTACGAGCAGTACTTC.

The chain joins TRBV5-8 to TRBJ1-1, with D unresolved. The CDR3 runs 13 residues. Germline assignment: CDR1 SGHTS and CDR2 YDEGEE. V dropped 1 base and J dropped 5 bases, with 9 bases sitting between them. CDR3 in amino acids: CASSLSKWTEAFF. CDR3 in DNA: TGTGCCAGCAGCTTGTCAAAGTGGACTGAAGCTTTCTTT.

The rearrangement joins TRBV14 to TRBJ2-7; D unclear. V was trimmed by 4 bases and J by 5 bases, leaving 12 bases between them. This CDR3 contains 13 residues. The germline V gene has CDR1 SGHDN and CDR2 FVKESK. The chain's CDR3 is CASSRAHGHEQYF. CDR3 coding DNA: TGTGCCAGCAGCCGGGCCCATGGCCACGAGCAGTACTTC. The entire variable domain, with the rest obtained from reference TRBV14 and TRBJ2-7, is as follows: EAGVTQFPSHSVIEKGQTVTLRCDPISGHDNLYWYRRVMGKEIKFLLHFVKESKQDESGMPNNRFLAERTGGTYSTLKVQPAELEDSGVYFCASSRAHGHEQYFGPGTRLTVT.

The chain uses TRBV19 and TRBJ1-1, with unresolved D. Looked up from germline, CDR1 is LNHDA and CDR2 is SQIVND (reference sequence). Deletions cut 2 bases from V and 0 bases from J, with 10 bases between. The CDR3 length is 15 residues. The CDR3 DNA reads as TGTGCCAGTAGTATAACCGATAGAATGAACACTGAAGCTTTCTTT. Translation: CASSITDRMNTEAFF.

CDR3 sequence: CAISHGTDALNEQFF. The CDR3 DNA sequence: TGTGCCATCAGCCATGGGACGGACGCCTTGAATGAGCAGTTCTTC. The genes are TRBV10-3 and TRBJ2-1, with D perhaps being TRBD1 or TRBD2 (5 bases each). The germline V gene encodes CDR1 ENHRY and CDR2 SYGVKD. Deletions cut 6 bases from V and 7 bases from J, with 19 bases between. The CDR3 covers 15 residues.

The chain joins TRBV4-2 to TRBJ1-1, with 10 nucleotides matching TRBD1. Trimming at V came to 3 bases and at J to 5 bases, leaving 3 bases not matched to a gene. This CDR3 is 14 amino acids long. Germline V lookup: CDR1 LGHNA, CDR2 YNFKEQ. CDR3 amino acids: CASSQGQGRTEAFF. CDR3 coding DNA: TGTGCCAGCAGCCAGGGACAGGGGAGGACTGAAGCTTTCTTT.

CDR3 DNA: TGTGCCAGCAGCTTTTTTGGTGGGGGGAACAATGAGCAGTTCTTC. Its protein is CASSFFGGGNNEQFF. The J gene is TRBJ2-1, the V gene TRBV11-2, with D possibly being TRBD2 (6 bases). Trimming shortened V by 3 bases and J by 5 bases, and 14 bases separated the two germline ends. Germline values: CDR1 SGHAT, CDR2 FQNNGV. This CDR3 region has 15 residues. The whole variable domain, filled in from reference TRBV11-2 and TRBJ2-1, reads EAGVAQSPRYKIIEKRQSVAFWCNPISGHATLYWYQQILGQGPKLLIQFQNNGVVDDSQLPKDRFSAERLKGVDSTLKIQPAKLEDSAVYLCASSFFGGGNNEQFFGPGTRLTVL.

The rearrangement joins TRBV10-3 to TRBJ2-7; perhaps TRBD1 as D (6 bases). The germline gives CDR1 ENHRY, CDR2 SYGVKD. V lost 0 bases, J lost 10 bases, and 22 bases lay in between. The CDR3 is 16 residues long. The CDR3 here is CAISESAGTTTMKQYF. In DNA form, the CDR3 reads TGTGCCATCAGTGAGTCAGCCGGGACAACAACGATGAAACAGTACTTC.

CDR3 nucleotide sequence: TGTGCCAGGGGACAGGGACCGCTGAAGTACTTC. It encodes CARGQGPLKYF. The chain links TRBV6-6 to TRBJ2-7; 9 bases are a match to TRBD1. The V gene end was trimmed by 9 bases and the J gene end by 11 bases; junction bases not matched to a gene: 8. Germline CDR1 reads MNHNY; CDR2 reads SVGAGI (reference sequence). The CDR3 consists of 11 residues.